These 2 T cell receptor beta chains were all obtained from the same sample, sequenced in a study of blood T cell repertoires in COVID-19. Using immunoSEQ multiplex PCR, the repertoire was profiled, and TCRdb retains in-frame clones only, with some absent. The data hold some 250,000 clones, with roughly 79% observed a single time. Sequencing was carried out using peripheral blood. Every receptor here comes from a woman of 80 years or more with COVID-19, enrolled during active disease.

The V call is TRBV28, the J call TRBJ1-4, with 7 nucleotides matching TRBD1. The CDR3 extends over 14 amino acids. From germline, CDR1 is MDHEN and CDR2 SYDVKM. The V gene end was trimmed by 5 bases and the J gene end by 8 bases; junction bases not matched to a gene: 8. The CDR3 sequence is CASSPLRGREKLFF. CDR3 in DNA: TGTGCCAGCAGTCCCCTGAGGGGGCGAGAAAAACTGTTTTTT.

V is TRBV2 and J is TRBJ1-5, with 9 positions matching TRBD1. V shed 5 bases and J 3 bases; nucleotides not matched to a gene: 8. The CDR3 extends over 16 amino acids. CDR1 is SNHLY, CDR2 FYNNEI, per germline. The CDR3 region is CASSKQTGGNNQPQHF. The DNA for the CDR3 is TGTGCCAGCAGTAAACAAACAGGGGGCAACAATCAGCCCCAGCATTTT.